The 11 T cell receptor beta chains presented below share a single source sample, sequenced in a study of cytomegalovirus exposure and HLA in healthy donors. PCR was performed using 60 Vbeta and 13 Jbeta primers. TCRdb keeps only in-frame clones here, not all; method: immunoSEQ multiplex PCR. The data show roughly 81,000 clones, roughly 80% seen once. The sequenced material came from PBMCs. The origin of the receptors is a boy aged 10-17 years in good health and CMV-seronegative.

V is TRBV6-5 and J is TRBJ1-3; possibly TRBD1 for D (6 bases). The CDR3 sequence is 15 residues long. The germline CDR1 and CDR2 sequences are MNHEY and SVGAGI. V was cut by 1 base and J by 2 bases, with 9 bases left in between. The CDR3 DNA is TGTGCCAGCAGTTACTTTGCAGGGGCTGGAAACACCATATATTTT. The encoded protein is CASSYFAGAGNTIYF.

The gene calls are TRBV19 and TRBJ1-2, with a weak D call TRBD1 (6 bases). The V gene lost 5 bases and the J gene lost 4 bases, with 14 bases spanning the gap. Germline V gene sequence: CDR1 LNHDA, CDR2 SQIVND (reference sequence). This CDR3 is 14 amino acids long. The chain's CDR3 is CASSPPGTFYGYTF. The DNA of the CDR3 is TGTGCCAGTAGTCCCCCCGGGACATTCTATGGCTACACCTTC.

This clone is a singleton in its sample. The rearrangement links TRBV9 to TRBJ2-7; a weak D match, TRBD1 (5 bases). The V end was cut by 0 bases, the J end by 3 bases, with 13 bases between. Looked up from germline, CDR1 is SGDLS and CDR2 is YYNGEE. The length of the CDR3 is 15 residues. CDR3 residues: CASSVGQSTNYEQYF. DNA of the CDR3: TGTGCCAGCAGCGTAGGACAGTCAACCAACTACGAGCAGTACTTC.

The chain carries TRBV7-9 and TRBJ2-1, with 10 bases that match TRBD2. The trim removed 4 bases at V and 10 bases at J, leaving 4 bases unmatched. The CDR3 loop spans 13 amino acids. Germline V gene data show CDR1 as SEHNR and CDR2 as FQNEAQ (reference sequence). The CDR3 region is CASSSLLAGEQFF. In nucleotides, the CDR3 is TGTGCCAGCAGCTCCCTACTAGCGGGAGAGCAGTTCTTC.

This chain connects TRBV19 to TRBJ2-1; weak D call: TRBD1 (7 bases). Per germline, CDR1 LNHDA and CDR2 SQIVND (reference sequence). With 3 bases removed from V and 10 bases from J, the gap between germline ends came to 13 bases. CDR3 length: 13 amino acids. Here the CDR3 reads CASSIAGTAEQFF. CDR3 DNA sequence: TGTGCCAGTAGTATTGCGGGGACAGCAGAGCAGTTCTTC.

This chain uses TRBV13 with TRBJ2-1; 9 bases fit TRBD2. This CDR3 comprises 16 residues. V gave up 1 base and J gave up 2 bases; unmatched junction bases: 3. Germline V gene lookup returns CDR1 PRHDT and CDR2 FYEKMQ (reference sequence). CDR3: CASSLEGLATYNEQFF. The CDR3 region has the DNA TGTGCCAGCAGCTTAGAGGGACTAGCTACCTACAATGAGCAGTTCTTC.

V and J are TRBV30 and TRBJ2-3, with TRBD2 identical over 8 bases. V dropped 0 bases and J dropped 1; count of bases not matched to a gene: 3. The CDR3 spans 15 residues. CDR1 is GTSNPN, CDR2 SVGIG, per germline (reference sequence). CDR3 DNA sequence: TGTGCCTGGAGTGTACTAGCGGCGCGCACAGATACGCAGTATTTT. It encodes CAWSVLAARTDTQYF.

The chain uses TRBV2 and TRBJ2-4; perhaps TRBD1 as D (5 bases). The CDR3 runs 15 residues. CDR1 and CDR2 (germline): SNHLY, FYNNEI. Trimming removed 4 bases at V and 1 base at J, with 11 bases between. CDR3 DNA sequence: TGTGCCAGCAGTGTTCAGGGCTTTGCCAAAAACATTCAGTACTTC. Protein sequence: CASSVQGFAKNIQYF.

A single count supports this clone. CDR3 protein: CASSPITDTQYF. The CDR3 DNA reads TGTGCCAGCAGCCCAATCACAGATACGCAGTATTTT. The rearrangement links TRBV7-2 to TRBJ2-3; no reliable D call. CDR3 length: 12 residues. Trimming took 5 bases from V and 2 from J, leaving 5 bases between them. From germline, CDR1 is SGHTA and CDR2 FQGNSA.

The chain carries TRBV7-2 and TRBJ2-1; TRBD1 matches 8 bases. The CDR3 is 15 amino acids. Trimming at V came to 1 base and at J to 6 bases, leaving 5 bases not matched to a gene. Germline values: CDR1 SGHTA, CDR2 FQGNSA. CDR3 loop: CASSLGWTGSNEQFF. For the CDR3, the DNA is TGTGCCAGCAGCTTAGGCTGGACAGGGTCCAATGAGCAGTTCTTC. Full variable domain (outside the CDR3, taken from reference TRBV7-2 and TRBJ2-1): GAGVSQSPSNKVTEKGKDVELRCDPISGHTALYWYRQSLGQGLEFLIYFQGNSAPDKSGLPSDRFSAERTGGSVSTLTIQRTQQEDSAVYLCASSLGWTGSNEQFFGPGTRLTVL.

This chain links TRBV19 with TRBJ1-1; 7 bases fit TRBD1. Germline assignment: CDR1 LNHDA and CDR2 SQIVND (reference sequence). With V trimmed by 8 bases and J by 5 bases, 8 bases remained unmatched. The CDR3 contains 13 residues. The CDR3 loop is CASLDRDRTEAFF. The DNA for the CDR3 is TGTGCCAGTCTAGACAGGGATCGAACTGAAGCTTTCTTT.